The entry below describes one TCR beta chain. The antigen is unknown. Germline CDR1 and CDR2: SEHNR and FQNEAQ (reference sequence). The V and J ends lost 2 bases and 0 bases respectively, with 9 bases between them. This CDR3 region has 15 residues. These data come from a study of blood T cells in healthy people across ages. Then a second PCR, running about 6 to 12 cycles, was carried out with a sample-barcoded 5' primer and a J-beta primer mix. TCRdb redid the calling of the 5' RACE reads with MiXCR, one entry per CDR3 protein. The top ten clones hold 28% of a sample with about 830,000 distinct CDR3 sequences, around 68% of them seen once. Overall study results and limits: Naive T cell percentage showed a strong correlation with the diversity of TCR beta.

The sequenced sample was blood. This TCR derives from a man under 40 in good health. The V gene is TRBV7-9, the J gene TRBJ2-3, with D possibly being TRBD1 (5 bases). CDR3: CASSLQAGSTDTQYF. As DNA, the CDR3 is TGTGCCAGCAGCTTACAAGCAGGGAGCACAGATACGCAGTATTTT.